This T cell receptor beta chain was identified during a study of T-cell memory formation after mild COVID-19. This clonotype was recorded a few times. Its specificity is unknown. Study conclusions and caveats: Cross-reactive memory appears to have joined, as suggested by some responding clones showing up in pre-infection memory. Second-wave clones reaching peak frequency on day 37 lacked confirmed SARS-CoV-2 specificity.

A single record per CDR3 protein comes from TCRdb applying MiXCR to the 5' RACE reads. The repertoire consists of nearly 350,000 distinct CDR3 sequences, with approximately 12% occurring once and the leading ten covering over 20%. There are 14 residues in the CDR3. Trimming took 0 bases from V and 0 from J, leaving 6 bases between them. CDR1 and CDR2 from the germline V gene are DFQATT and SNEGSKA (reference sequence). The sample taken for sequencing was PBMCs or a T cell subset sorted from them (not recorded which). This TCR was recovered from a man younger than 30 who had mild COVID-19 (a few samples of this study predate the infection). Cell type and time point are not known. The chain combines TRBV20-1 with TRBJ1-3; D call uncertain. CDR3 sequence reads: CSARDPSSGNTIYF. The DNA for the CDR3 is TGCAGTGCTAGAGATCCCAGCTCTGGAAACACCATATATTTT.